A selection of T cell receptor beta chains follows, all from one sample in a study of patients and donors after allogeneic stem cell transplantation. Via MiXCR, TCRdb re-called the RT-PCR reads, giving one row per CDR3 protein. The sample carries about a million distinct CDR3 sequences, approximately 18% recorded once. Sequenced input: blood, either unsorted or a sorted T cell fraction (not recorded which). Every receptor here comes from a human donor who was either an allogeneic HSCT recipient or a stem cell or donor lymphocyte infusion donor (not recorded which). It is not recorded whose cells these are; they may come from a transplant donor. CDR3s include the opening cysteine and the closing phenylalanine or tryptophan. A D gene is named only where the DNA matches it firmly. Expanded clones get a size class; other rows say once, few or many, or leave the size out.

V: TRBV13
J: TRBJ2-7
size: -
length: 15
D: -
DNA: TGTGCCAGCAGCTTAGGAGAGAGAGGGGGCTACGAGCAGTACTTC
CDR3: CASSLGERGGYEQYF

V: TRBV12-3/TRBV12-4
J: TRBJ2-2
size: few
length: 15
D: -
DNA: TGTGCCAGCAGTTTCTCGGGAGAGGGAACCGGGGAGCTGTTTTTT
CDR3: CASSFSGEGTGELFF

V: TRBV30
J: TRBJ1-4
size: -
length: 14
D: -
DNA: TGTGCCTGGAGTGGAGGAAGGAGTAATGAAAAACTGTTTTTT
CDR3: CAWSGGRSNEKLFF

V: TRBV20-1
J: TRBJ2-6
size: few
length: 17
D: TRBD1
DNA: TGCAGTGCTCGCGGAGGACAGGACCCTTCTGGGGCCAACGTCCTGACTTTC
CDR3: CSARGGQDPSGANVLTF

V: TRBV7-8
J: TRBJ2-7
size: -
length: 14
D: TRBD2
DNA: TGTGCCAGCAGCAGGACTAGCGTCAGCTACGAGCAGTACTTC
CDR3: CASSRTSVSYEQYF

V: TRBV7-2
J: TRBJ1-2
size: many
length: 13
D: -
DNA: TGTGCCAGCAGCTTAGCTAGAAGCTATGGCTACACCTTC
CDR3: CASSLARSYGYTF

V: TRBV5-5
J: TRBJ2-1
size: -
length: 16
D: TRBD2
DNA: TGTGCCAGCAGCCCGGGACTAGCGGGAGAAGGAAATGAGCAGTTCTTC
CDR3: CASSPGLAGEGNEQFF

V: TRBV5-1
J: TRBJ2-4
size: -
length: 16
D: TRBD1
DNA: TGCGCCAGCCACAGGGGGAGAGTGCTAGCCAAAAACATTCAGTACTTC
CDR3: CASHRGRVLAKNIQYF

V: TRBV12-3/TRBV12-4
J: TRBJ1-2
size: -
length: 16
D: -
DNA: TGTGCCAGTTCATTAGTGCAGGGAAGAGGGCCCTATGGCTACACCTTC
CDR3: CASSLVQGRGPYGYTF

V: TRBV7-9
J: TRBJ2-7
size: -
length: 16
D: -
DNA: TGTGCCAGCAGCTTAGTCGTATCAGGGGATCCCTACGAGCAGTACTTC
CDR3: CASSLVVSGDPYEQYF

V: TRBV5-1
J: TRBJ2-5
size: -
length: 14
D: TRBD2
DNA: TGCGCCAGCAGCTCATTAGCGGGGTCTGAGACCCAGTACTTC
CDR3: CASSSLAGSETQYF

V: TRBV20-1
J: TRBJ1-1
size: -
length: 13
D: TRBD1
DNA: TGCAGTGTCAGGGGGCAAGTGGGTACTGAAGCTTTCTTT
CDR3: CSVRGQVGTEAFF

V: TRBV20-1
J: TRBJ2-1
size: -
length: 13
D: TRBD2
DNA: TGCAGTTCAGCGGGAGGGCCGGGCAATGAGCAGTTCTTC
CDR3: CSSAGGPGNEQFF

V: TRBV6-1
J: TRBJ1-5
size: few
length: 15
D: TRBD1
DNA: TGTGCCAGCAGTACGATACAGGGGCGCAATCAGCCCCAGCATTTT
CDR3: CASSTIQGRNQPQHF

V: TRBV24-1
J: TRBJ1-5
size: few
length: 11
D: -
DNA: TGTGCCACCGGGGGCGGTGGGCCCCAGCATTTT
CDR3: CATGGGGPQHF

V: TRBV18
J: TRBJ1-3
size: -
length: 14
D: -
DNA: TGTGCCAGCTCTCGTACGGACCCTCCTCCTACTATATATTTT
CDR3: CASSRTDPPPTIYF

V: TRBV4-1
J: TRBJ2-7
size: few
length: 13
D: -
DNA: TGCGCCAGCAGCCAAGGATTATCCCACGAGCAGTACTTC
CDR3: CASSQGLSHEQYF

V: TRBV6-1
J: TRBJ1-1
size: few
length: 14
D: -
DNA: TGTGCCAGCAGTGAAGCGGCCGATAACCCTGGGGCTTTCTTT
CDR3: CASSEAADNPGAFF

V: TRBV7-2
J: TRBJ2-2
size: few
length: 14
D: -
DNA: TGTGCCAGCAGCTTAAGAAGGGTTGGCGGGGAGCTGTTTTTT
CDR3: CASSLRRVGGELFF

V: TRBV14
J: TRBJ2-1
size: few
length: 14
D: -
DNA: TGTGCCAGCAGCCAAGTCCAAATCCGGGGTGAGCAGTTCTTC
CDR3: CASSQVQIRGEQFF

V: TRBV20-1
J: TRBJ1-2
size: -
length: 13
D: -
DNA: TGCAGTGCTAGTTGGAGGGGAAACTATGGCTACACCTTC
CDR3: CSASWRGNYGYTF

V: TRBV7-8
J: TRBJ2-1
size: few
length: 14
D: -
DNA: TGTGCCAGCAGCCCTAGGGACGAGGGCAATGAGCAGTTCTTC
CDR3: CASSPRDEGNEQFF

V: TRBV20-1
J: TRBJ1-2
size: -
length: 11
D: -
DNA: TGCAGTGCTACCACAGGGTTTGGCTACACCTTC
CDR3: CSATTGFGYTF

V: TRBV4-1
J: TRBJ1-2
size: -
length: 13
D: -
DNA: TGCGCCAGCAGCCAAGATCTGGCGGCTGTTTACACCTTC
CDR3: CASSQDLAAVYTF

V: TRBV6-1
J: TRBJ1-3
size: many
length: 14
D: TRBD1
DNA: TGTGCCAGCAGGCCCGGGACAGCTGGAAACACCATATATTTT
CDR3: CASRPGTAGNTIYF

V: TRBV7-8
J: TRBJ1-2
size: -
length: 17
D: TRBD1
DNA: TGTGCCAGCAGCGCGATAGGCGGACAGGGAGATAACTATGGCTACACCTTC
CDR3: CASSAIGGQGDNYGYTF

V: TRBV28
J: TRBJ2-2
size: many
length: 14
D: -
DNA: TGTGCCAGCAGTTTATACACTTCAACCGGGGAGCTGTTTTTT
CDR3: CASSLYTSTGELFF

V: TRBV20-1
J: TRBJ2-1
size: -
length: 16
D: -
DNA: TGCAGTGCTAGCCCCCGCCTTCGGGGCAAACGGATTGAGCAGTTCTTC
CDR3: CSASPRLRGKRIEQFF

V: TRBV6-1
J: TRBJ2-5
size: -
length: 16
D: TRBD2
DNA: TGTGCCAGCATCGCAAGCGGTAGCGGGAGTCCAGAGACCCAGTACTTC
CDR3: CASIASGSGSPETQYF

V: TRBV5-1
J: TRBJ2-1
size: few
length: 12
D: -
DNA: TGCGCCAGCAGCCACAGGGTTAATGAGCAGTTCTTC
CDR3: CASSHRVNEQFF

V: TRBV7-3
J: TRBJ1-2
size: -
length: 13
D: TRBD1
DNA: TGTGCCAGCAGCTCGGGACAGGGGGAAGGCTACACCTTC
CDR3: CASSSGQGEGYTF

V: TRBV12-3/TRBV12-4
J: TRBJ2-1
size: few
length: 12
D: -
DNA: TGTGCCAGCAGTTTTACCCAGGCAGAGCAGTTCTTC
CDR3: CASSFTQAEQFF

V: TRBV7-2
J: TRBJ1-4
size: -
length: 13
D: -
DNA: TGTGCCAGCAGCTCCGGGACAAACGGAAAACTGTTTTTT
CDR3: CASSSGTNGKLFF

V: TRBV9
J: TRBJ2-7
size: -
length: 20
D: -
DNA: TGTGCCAGCAGCGTCCCCGGGAGGACAGGGTATATTATTAGCTCCTACGAGCAGTACTTC
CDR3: CASSVPGRTGYIISSYEQYF

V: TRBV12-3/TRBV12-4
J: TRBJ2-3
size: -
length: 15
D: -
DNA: TGTGCCAGCAGTTCAATGGCGGTTAGCACAGATACGCAGTATTTT
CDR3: CASSSMAVSTDTQYF

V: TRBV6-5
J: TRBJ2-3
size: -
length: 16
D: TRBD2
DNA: TGTGCCAGCAGTTACTCTACTAGCGGGGGGGCAGATACGCAGTATTTT
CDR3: CASSYSTSGGADTQYF

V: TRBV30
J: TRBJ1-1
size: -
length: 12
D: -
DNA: TGTGCCTCAAAGGGGGTACACCCTGGGGCTTTCTTT
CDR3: CASKGVHPGAFF

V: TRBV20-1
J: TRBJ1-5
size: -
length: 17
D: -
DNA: TGCAGTGCTGGCCCCCAGGCGGGGGGACATAGCAATCAGCCCCAGCATTTT
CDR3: CSAGPQAGGHSNQPQHF

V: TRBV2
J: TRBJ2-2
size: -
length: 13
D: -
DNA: TGTGCCAGCAGGCGAAGCGGGACCGGGGAGCTGTTTTTT
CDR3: CASRRSGTGELFF

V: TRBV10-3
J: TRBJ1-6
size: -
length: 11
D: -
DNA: TGTGCCATCAGTGAAGGGGGGCCCCTCCACTTT
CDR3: CAISEGGPLHF

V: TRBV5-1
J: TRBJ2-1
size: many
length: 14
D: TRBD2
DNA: TGCGCCAGCAGCGGGAGGGATTCCCACAATGAGCAGTTCTTC
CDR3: CASSGRDSHNEQFF

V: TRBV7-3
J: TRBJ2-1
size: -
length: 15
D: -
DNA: TGTGCCAGCAGCCCTGGAGTAGGCACCTACAATGAGCAGTTCTTC
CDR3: CASSPGVGTYNEQFF

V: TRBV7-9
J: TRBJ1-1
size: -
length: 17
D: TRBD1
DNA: TGTGCCAGCAGCCCCGACCCCTGGACAGGTGAGCACACTGAAGCTTTCTTT
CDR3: CASSPDPWTGEHTEAFF

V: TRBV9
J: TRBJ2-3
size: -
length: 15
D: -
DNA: TGTGCCAGCAGCCCGATTGTTAGCGGCACAGATACGCAGTATTTT
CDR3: CASSPIVSGTDTQYF

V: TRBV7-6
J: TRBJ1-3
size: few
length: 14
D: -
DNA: TGTGCCAGCAGCCCGTACAGGGTTGGAAACACCATATATTTT
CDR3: CASSPYRVGNTIYF